Listed here are 6 T cell receptor beta chains from one sample, sequenced in a study of response to subunit inactivated influenza vaccine. TCRdb itself ran the RT-PCR reads through MiXCR, one entry per CDR3 protein. The sample comprises about 570,000 distinct CDR3 sequences, approximately 11% of which are singletons, and 11% rests with the top ten. This same sample was also part of a study on T cells expressing NK-cell markers. That work contributes: 5'RACE template switching built TCR beta cDNA with unique molecular identifiers.

Sequencing used PBMCs from blood, obtained on the day of vaccination. The receptors here all came from a man in his fifties who received an inactivated influenza vaccine.

V usage is TRBV5-1 and J usage is TRBJ1-4, with D maybe TRBD1 (5 bases). Deletions cut 3 bases from V and 8 bases from J, with 17 bases between. Germline CDR1 and CDR2: SGHRS and YFSETQ. CDR3 size: 15 residues. The CDR3 DNA is TGCGCCAGCAGCTCCTCGGCTCAGGGAGGGGAAAAACTGTTTTTT. Translation: CASSSSAQGGEKLFF.

A few counts support this clonotype. The gene calls are TRBV28 and TRBJ2-5; 10 bases align to TRBD2. The CDR3 has 18 residues. Trimming at V came to 2 bases and at J to 0 bases, leaving 9 bases not matched to a gene. The germline CDR1 and CDR2 sequences are MDHEN and SYDVKM. The CDR3 DNA follows: TGTGCCAGCAGTTTACAATACGGACTAGCGGAGGACCAAGAGACCCAGTACTTC. Its protein product is CASSLQYGLAEDQETQYF.

The chain links TRBV27 to TRBJ2-2; D might be TRBD1 (6 bases). V dropped 5 bases and J dropped 7 bases, with 8 bases sitting between them. The CDR3 extends over 12 amino acids. Germline V gene sequence: CDR1 MNHEY, CDR2 SMNVEV (reference sequence). CDR3 protein: CASSTGIGELFF. The CDR3 nucleotides read TGTGCCAGCAGTACAGGGATCGGGGAGCTGTTTTTT.

The chain combines TRBV27 with TRBJ2-1; 9 bases line up with TRBD2. CDR1 and CDR2 (germline): MNHEY, SMNVEV (reference sequence). Losses at the gene ends were 8 bases for V and 5 bases for J; bases not matched to a gene: 1. This CDR3 has 12 amino acids. This CDR3 is CASGLANNEQFF. The DNA of the CDR3 is TGTGCCAGCGGACTAGCGAACAATGAGCAGTTCTTC.

The chain carries TRBV5-6 and TRBJ2-1; 8 positions agree with TRBD2. V gave up 2 bases and J gave up 10 bases; unmatched junction bases: 11. Germline V gives CDR1 SGHDT, CDR2 YYEEEE. CDR3 length equals 15 residues. The CDR3 coding sequence is TGTGCCAGCAGCTTCGAACTAGCGGAGCCCAAAGAGCAGTTCTTC. Its translation is CASSFELAEPKEQFF.

The CDR3 is CASSQDLRRTSGKETQYF. Here the CDR3 DNA reads TGTGCCAGCAGCCAAGATTTGAGACGGACTAGCGGGAAAGAGACCCAGTACTTC. The chain couples TRBV3-1 to TRBJ2-5, with TRBD2 matching 12 bases. The germline V gene encodes CDR1 LGHDT and CDR2 YNNKEL (reference sequence). The CDR3 is made up of 18 amino acids. The V gene end was trimmed by 0 bases and the J gene end by 3 bases; junction bases not matched to a gene: 8.